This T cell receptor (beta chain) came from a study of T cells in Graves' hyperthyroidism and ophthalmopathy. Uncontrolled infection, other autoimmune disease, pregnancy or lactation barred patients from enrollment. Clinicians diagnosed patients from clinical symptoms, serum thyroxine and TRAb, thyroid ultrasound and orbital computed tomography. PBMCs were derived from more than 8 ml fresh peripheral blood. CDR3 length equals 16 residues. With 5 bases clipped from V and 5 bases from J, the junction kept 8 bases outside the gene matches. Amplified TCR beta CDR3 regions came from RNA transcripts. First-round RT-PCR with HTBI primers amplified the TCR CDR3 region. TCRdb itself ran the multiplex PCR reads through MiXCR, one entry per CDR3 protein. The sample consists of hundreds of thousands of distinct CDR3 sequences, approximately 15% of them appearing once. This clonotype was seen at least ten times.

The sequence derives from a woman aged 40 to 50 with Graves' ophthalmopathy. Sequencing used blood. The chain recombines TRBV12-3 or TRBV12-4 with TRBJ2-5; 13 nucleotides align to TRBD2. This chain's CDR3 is CASSTSGRAVIETQYF. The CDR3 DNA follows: TGTGCCAGCAGTACTAGCGGGAGGGCCGTGATTGAGACCCAGTACTTC.